This TCR beta chain comes out of a study of T cells expressing NK-cell markers (dated by TCRdb to the early 2020s). Background for the entire study: In sorted CD3+CD56+NKG2C+, CD3+CD56+NKG2C- and CD3+CD56-NKG2C+ T-cell subsets from 7 to 9 donors, TCR beta-chain repertoires were profiled. The study sequenced eight donors, all healthy volunteers chosen at random: three men and five women. Illumina HiSeq 2000/2500, MiSeq or NextSeq was used to sequence libraries as 2 x 150 bp reads. Of the eight sequenced donors, seven were found to be HCMV-seropositive and one was found to be HCMV-seronegative. Study-wide findings and limitations: For several donors, the dominant CD3+CD56+NKG2C+ clonotypes were among the top 10 CD8+ clonotypes and accounted for about 1.0-7.5% of CD8+ T cells. Those dominant clonotypes were again the most abundant among CD3+CD56-NKG2C+ cells in a few donors, at roughly 25-60.1%. Whether the expanded NKG2C-expressing T cell clones were specific for HCMV antigens remained unclear.

The sequencing machine was an Illumina HiSeq 2000. 5'RACE template switching, by which a universal primer site and unique molecular identifiers were added, was used to make TCR beta cDNA libraries. cDNA synthesis was primed from the TCR beta constant segment, followed by two successive PCR amplification steps. Per the source publication's procedure: MIGEC was used to demultiplex reads and group the reads by UMI, and MiTCR was used to assemble and quantify clonotypes. To remove erroneous sequences, TCR cDNA sequences were retained only when supported by two or more reads. The tcR package was used for downstream repertoire analysis, with clonotypes matched between fractions based on CDR3 nucleotide sequence plus V segment. VDJmatch was used to annotate antigen specificity against VDJdb, with one amino acid substitution in CDR3 permitted. TCRdb reprocessed the reads and provides one entry for every CDR3 protein sequence; no DNA is given. TCRdb assigned the V and J calls; the authors' analysis was not used. This sample's table lists 300,000 to 450,000 distinct CDR3 sequences. The top ten clones comprise roughly 5.2% of the sample.

Comment on this clonotype: This receptor's antigen is unknown.

HCMV-specific IgG was detected in serum with a commercial ELISA kit to determine HCMV serostatus. Ficoll density gradient centrifugation was used to isolate peripheral blood mononuclear cells from blood. The CDR3 has 15 amino acids, counting the end cysteine and phenylalanine. No DNA sequence was recorded. The source is a man between 18 and 69 years old in good health. Specimen: blood T cells: a sorted CD56 or NKG2C T cell subset, CD4+ or CD8+ T cells, or bulk PBMC T cells (not recorded which). The rearranged chain carries TRBV12-3 or TRBV12-4 and TRBJ1-3. The CDR3 in this case is CASSLAGQSRNTIYF.